The clone carrying this T cell receptor beta chain appeared a few times. The antigen is undetermined. CDR3 length: 13 residues. Looked up from germline, CDR1 is DFQATT and CDR2 is SNEGSKA (reference sequence). The trim removed 2 bases at V and 8 bases at J, leaving 6 bases unmatched. This entry belongs to a study of T cells after yellow fever vaccination. The study's findings and limits: FACS-sorted repertoires could harbor abundant contaminating bulk-population clonotypes.

A single record per CDR3 protein comes from TCRdb applying MiXCR to the 5' RACE reads. The table has some 340,000 distinct CDR3 sequences, approximately 4% seen once. The rearrangement joins TRBV20-1 to TRBJ1-2; 9 bases match TRBD1. The material sequenced was PBMCs, taken 5 days after the yellow fever booster vaccination. The receptor was isolated from a man between 18 and 35 years old who received the YFV17D yellow fever vaccine. CDR3 residues: CSARTGGAGGYTF. Here the CDR3 DNA reads TGCAGTGCTAGAACAGGGGGCGCGGGCGGCTACACCTTC.